The 7 T cell receptor beta chains given below trace back to one sample, sequenced in a study of shared clonotypes between healthy human individuals. TCRdb keeps only in-frame clones here, not all; method: immunoSEQ multiplex PCR. The sample holds roughly 320,000 clones, about nine tenths seen once. Sequencing was done on a sample of memory CD8+ T cells sorted from blood. Subset specified: CD45RO+ cells pooled with CCR7-negative TemRA cells. These receptors all come from a man in his late teens or twenties in good health.

The V gene is TRBV9, the J gene TRBJ2-7, with 7 bases that match TRBD1. V was clipped by 3 bases and J by 1 base; unmatched bases: 7. Germline CDR1 SGDLS, CDR2 YYNGEE. The CDR3 loop spans 15 amino acids. The CDR3 bases are TGTGCCAGCAGCGCCTACTCGACAGGGTCCTACGAGCAGTACTTC. It codes for CASSAYSTGSYEQYF.

CDR3 amino acids: CASSSGAGQYF. Written as DNA, the CDR3 is TGTGCCAGCAGCTCCGGGGCCGGCCAGTACTTC. This chain connects TRBV7-9 to TRBJ2-5; D is perhaps TRBD1 or TRBD2 (5 bases each). The CDR3 has 11 amino acids. Germline CDR1 and CDR2: SEHNR and FQNEAQ (reference sequence). Trimming removed 4 bases from V and 10 bases from J, with 10 bases in between.

The V call is TRBV7-9, the J call TRBJ2-5; the match to TRBD2 covers 9 bases. V lost 4 bases and J lost 0; bases outside the gene matches: 6. Germline V gene data show CDR1 as SEHNR and CDR2 as FQNEAQ (reference sequence). The CDR3 sequence is 16 residues long. Written as DNA, the CDR3 is TGTGCCAGCAGCTCGCGGACTAGCGCCTACCAAGAGACCCAGTACTTC. Translating it yields CASSSRTSAYQETQYF.

The chain recombines TRBV30 with TRBJ2-2; possibly TRBD1 for D (6 bases). V lost 7 bases, J lost 4 bases, and 19 bases lay in between. CDR1 and CDR2 from the germline V gene are GTSNPN and SVGIG (reference sequence). The length of the CDR3 is 15 residues. CDR3 in amino acids: CASSLQGSGTGELFF. CDR3 nucleotide sequence: TGTGCCTCCAGCCTACAGGGTTCGGGCACCGGGGAGCTGTTTTTT.

The V call is TRBV2, the J call TRBJ2-7, with D unclear. This CDR3 is 11 amino acids long. V lost 5 bases and J 3 bases, leaving 5 bases between the germline ends. From germline, CDR1 is SNHLY and CDR2 FYNNEI. CDR3 in amino acids: CASSKVYEQYF. The CDR3 DNA follows: TGTGCCAGCAGTAAAGTCTACGAGCAGTACTTC. Using reference TRBV2 and TRBJ2-7 for the parts outside the CDR3, the full variable domain is EPEVTQTPSHQVTQMGQEVILRCVPISNHLYFYWYRQILGQKVEFLVSFYNNEISEKSEIFDDQFSVERPDGSNFTLKIRSTKLEDSAMYFCASSKVYEQYFGPGTRLTVT.

The V call is TRBV7-2, the J call TRBJ2-5; D remains unclear. V dropped 1 base and J dropped 10 bases, with 16 bases sitting between them. The CDR3 has 14 residues. Germline CDR1 and CDR2: SGHTA and FQGNSA. The CDR3 reads CASSLELPYKGQYF. Here the CDR3 DNA reads TGTGCCAGCAGCTTAGAACTTCCCTACAAGGGCCAGTACTTC.

This chain connects TRBV5-1 to TRBJ1-1; D remains unclear. V was cut by 1 base and J by 5 bases, with 12 bases left in between. Germline lookup yields CDR1 SGHRS and CDR2 YFSETQ. The CDR3 has 14 amino acids. DNA of the CDR3: TGCGCCAGCAGCTTGTTGTGGGAGGGAACTGAAGCTTTCTTT. Protein sequence: CASSLLWEGTEAFF.